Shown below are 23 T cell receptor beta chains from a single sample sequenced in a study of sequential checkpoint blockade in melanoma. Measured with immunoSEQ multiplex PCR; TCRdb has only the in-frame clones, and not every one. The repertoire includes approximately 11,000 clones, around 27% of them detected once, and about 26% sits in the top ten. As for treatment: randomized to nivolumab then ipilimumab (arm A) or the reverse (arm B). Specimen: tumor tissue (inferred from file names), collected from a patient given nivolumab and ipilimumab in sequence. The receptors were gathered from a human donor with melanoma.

CDR3 DNA: TGTGCCAGCTCACTTGATAAGGGAGTCTATGGCTACACCTTC. This translates into CASSLDKGVYGYTF. The chain combines TRBV18 with TRBJ1-2; no firm D call. From germline, CDR1 is KGHSH and CDR2 LQKENI. Between the trimmed V and J ends, which lost 4 bases and 4 bases, there was a span of 13 bases. The CDR3 has 14 amino acids.

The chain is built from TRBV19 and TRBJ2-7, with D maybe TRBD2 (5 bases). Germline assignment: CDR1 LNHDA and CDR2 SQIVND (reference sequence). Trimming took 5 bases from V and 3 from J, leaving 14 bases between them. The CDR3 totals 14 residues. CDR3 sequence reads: CASSSRGRDYEQYF. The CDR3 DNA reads TGTGCCAGTAGTTCTCGTGGGAGAGACTACGAGCAGTACTTC.

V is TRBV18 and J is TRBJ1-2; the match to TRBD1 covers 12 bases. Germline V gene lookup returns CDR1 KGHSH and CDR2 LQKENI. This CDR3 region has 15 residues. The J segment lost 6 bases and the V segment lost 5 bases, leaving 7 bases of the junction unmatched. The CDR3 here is CASSRDRGPINGYTF. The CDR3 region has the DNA TGTGCCAGCTCAAGGGACAGGGGGCCGATCAATGGCTACACCTTC.

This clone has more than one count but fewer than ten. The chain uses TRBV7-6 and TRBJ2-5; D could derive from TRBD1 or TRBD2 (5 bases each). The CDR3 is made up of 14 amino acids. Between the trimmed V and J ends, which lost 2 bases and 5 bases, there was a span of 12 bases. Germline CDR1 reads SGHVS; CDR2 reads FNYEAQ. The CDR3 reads CASSLRGTHETQYF. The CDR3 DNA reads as TGTGCCAGCAGCTTAAGAGGGACCCACGAGACCCAGTACTTC.

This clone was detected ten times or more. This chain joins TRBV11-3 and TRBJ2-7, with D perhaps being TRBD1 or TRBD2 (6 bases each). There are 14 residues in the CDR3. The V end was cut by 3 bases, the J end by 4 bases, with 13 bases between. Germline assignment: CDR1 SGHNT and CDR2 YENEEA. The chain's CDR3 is CASSLGGPTYEQYF. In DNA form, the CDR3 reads TGTGCCAGCAGCTTGGGGGGCCCCACGTACGAGCAGTACTTC.

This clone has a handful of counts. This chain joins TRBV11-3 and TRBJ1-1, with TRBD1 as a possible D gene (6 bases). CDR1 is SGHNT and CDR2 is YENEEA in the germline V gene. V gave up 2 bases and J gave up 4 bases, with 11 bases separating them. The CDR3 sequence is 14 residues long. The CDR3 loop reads CASSLNRDGTEAFF. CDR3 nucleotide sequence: TGTGCCAGCAGCTTAAACAGGGATGGCACTGAAGCTTTCTTT.

The CDR3 DNA reads as TGTGCCACCTCTTTAGAGGGGGCCACTAACCCCTGGGAGCTGTTTTTT. Protein product: CATSLEGATNPWELFF. The chain combines TRBV19 with TRBJ2-2; 7 bases are a match to TRBD1. CDR1 is LNHDA and CDR2 is SQIVND in the germline V gene (reference sequence). V was clipped by 10 bases and J by 9 bases; unmatched bases: 20. The CDR3 is 16 residues long.

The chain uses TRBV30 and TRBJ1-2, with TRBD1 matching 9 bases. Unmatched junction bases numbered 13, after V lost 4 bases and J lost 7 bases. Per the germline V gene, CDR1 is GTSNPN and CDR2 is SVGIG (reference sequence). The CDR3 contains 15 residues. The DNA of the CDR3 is TGTGCCTGGACGGGTACAGGGGGCGATGAGAGTGGCTACACCTTC. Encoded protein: CAWTGTGGDESGYTF.

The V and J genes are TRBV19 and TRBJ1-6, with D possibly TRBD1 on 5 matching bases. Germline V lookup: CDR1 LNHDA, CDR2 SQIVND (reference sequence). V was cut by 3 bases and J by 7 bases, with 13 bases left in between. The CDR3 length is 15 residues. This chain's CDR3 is CASSIHGARNSPLHF. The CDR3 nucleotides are TGTGCCAGTAGTATTCACGGGGCGAGGAATTCACCCCTCCACTTT.

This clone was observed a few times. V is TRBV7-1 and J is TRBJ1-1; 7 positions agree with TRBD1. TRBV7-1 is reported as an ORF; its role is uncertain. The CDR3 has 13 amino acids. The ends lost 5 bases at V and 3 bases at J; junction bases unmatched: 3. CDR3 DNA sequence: TGTGCCAGCAGCATCGGGACAGACACTGAAGCTTTCTTT. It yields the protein CASSIGTDTEAFF.

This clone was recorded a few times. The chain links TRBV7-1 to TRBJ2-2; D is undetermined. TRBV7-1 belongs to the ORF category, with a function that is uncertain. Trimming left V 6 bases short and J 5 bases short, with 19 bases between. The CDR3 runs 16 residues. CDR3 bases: TGTGCCAGCAGTCCCCAGTTGACGGTAGCAACCGGGGAGCTGTTTTTT. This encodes CASSPQLTVATGELFF.

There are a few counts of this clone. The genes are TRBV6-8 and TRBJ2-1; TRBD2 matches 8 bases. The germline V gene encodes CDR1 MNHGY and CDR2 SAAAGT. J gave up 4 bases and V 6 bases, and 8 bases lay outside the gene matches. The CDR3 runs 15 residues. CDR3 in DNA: TGTGCCAGCAGAAAGTCACTAGCGGATTACAATGAGCAGTTCTTC. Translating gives CASRKSLADYNEQFF.

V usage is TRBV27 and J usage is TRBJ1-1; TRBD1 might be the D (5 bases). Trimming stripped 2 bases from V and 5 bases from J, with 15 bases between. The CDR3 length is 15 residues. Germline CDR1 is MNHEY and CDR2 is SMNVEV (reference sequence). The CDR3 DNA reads TGTGCCAGCAGTTTAAAGGCAGGGTCGTGGACTGAAGCTTTCTTT. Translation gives CASSLKAGSWTEAFF.

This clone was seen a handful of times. CDR3 in DNA: TGTGCCAGCAGCTTGCCTAGCGGGGGGTCGGAGACCCAGTACTTC. It yields the protein CASSLPSGGSETQYF. The chain couples TRBV11-3 to TRBJ2-5; 11 bases are a match to TRBD2. V dropped 3 bases and J dropped 5; count of bases not matched to a gene: 5. This CDR3 comprises 15 residues. CDR1 is SGHNT and CDR2 is YENEEA in the germline V gene. The full variable domain, with the rest looked up from reference TRBV11-3 and TRBJ2-5, is EAGVVQSPRYKIIEKKQPVAFWCNPISGHNTLYWYLQNLGQGPELLIRYENEEAVDDSQLPKDRFSAERLKGVDSTLKIQPAELGDSAVYLCASSLPSGGSETQYFGPGTRLLVL.

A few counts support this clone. CDR3 sequence (DNA): TGTGCCAGCAGCTTGGCAGGATTTATAGCAACTAATGAAAAACTGTTTTTT. Translating it yields CASSLAGFIATNEKLFF. This sequence joins TRBV11-3 and TRBJ1-4; D not certain. Trimming removed 3 bases from V and 0 bases from J, with 14 bases in between. CDR1 and CDR2 (germline): SGHNT, YENEEA. The CDR3 runs 17 residues.

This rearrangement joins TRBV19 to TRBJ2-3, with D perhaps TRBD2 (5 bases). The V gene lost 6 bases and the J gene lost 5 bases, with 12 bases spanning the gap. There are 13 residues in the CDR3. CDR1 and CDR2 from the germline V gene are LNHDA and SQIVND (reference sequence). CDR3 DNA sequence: TGTGCCAGTAGGGCATTGGCGGGAGATACGCAGTATTTT. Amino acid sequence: CASRALAGDTQYF.

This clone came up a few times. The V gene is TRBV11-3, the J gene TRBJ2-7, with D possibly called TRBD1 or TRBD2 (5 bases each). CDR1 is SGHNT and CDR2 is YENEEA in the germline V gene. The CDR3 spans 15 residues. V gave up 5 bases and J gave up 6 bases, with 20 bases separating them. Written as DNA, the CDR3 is TGTGCCAGCAGCCCTCCGGGGACGGGGATTGCCGAGCAGTACTTC. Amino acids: CASSPPGTGIAEQYF.

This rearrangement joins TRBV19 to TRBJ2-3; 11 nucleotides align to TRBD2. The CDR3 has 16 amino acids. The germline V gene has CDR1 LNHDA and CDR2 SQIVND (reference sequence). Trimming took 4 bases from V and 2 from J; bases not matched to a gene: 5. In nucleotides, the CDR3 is TGTGCCAGTAGTAAAGGGACTAGCGGATTCACAGATACGCAGTATTTT. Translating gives CASSKGTSGFTDTQYF.

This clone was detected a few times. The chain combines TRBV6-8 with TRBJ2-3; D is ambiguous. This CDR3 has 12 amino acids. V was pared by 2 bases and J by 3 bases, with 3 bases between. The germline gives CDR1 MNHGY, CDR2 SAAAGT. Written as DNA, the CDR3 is TGTGCCAGCAGTTACCAGACAGATACGCAGTATTTT. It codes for CASSYQTDTQYF.

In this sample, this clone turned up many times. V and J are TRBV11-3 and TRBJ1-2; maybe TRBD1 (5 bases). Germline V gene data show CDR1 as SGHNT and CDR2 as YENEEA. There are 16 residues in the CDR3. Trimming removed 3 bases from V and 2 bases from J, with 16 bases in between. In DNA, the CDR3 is TGTGCCAGCAGCTTGGACAACAGCGAATTGAACTATGGCTACACCTTC. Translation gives CASSLDNSELNYGYTF.

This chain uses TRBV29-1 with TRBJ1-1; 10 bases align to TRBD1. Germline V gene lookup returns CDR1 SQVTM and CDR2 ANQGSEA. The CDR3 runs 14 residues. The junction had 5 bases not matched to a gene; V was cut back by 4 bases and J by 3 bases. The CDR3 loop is CSVGTGGSYTEAFF. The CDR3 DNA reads TGCAGCGTTGGGACAGGGGGATCCTACACTGAAGCTTTCTTT.

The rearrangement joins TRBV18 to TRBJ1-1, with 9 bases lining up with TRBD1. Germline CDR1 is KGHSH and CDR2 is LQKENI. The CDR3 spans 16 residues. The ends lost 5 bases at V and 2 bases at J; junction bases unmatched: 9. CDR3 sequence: CASSAGTGRANTEAFF. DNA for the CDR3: TGTGCCAGCTCAGCCGGGACAGGGAGAGCAAACACTGAAGCTTTCTTT.

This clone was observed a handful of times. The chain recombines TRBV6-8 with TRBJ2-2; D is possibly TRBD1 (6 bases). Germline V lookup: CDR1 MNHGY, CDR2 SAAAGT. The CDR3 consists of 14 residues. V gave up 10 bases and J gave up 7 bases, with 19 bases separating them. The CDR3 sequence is CAISRQGNSGELFF. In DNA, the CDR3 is TGTGCCATCAGCCGCCAGGGGAATAGCGGGGAGCTGTTTTTT.